Each of the 3 T cell receptor beta chains below was sequenced from the same sample in a study of blood T cell repertoires in COVID-19. Clones were sequenced by immunoSEQ multiplex PCR, and TCRdb holds only the in-frame ones, with some missing. The repertoire holds some 67,000 clones, roughly 90% seen once, with around 1.2% in the top ten. Sequencing was performed on peripheral blood. The receptor set was obtained from a woman aged 55-69 years with acute or convalescent COVID-19.

CDR3 amino acids: CASSLGSRANYGYTF. The CDR3 DNA sequence: TGTGCCAGCAGCTTGGGGTCCCGAGCTAACTATGGCTACACCTTC. The chain links TRBV5-8 to TRBJ1-2; no definite D call. CDR1 and CDR2 from the germline V gene are SGHTS and YDEGEE. V shed 0 bases and J shed 0 bases, with 9 bases lying between them. CDR3 length equals 15 residues.

This clone appeared once. The chain employs TRBV5-1 and TRBJ1-6; no reliable D call. V was cut by 2 bases and J by 0 bases, with 9 bases left in between. The CDR3 is 16 amino acids. CDR1 and CDR2 (germline): SGHRS, YFSETQ. CDR3: CASSLFSPSYNSPLHF. The DNA of the CDR3 is TGCGCCAGCAGCTTATTCTCCCCCTCCTATAATTCACCCCTCCACTTT.

CDR3 in amino acids: CASSPEALGAGANVLTF. CDR3 nucleotides: TGTGCCAGCAGCCCAGAGGCGCTAGGGGCAGGGGCCAACGTCCTGACTTTC. V gene TRBV3-1 (or the pseudogene TRBV3-2) combines with J gene TRBJ2-6; perhaps TRBD1 as D (5 bases). Germline CDR1 reads LGHDT; CDR2 reads YNNKEL (reference sequence). The V gene lost 4 bases and the J gene lost 4 bases, with 17 bases spanning the gap. This CDR3 spans 17 amino acids.